What follows is one T cell receptor beta chain and its context. The table lists this clonotype with many counts. Its antigen is not yet known. It has no much larger one-base neighbor in the sample; base qualities were not kept. Library method: PCR. The run used an Illumina HiSeq 2500. TCR library preparation used molecular barcoding, with unique molecular identifiers applied to normalize quantification of the TCRbeta repertoire. The public reads were reanalyzed by TCRdb: fastp trimming at Q25, MiXCR alignment, in-frame beta chains only. Every CDR3 protein is listed once, alongside the most common genes and DNA of its rows. The sample yields approximately 200,000 distinct CDR3 sequences; 13% to 15% were counted once. The top ten hold around 13% of the sample. The sample originates from a study of T-cell reconstitution after alpha-beta-depleted transplantation in children (dated by TCRdb to the mid-2010s). For the study in its entirety: The study quantitatively tracked T-cell immune reconstitution after TCRalphabeta/CD19-depleted allogeneic hematopoietic cell transplantation in children using TCR repertoire profiling.

The CDR3 has 15 amino acids, counting the end cysteine and phenylalanine. Only the CDR3 DNA is retained, 45 bases long and in frame from the first base. Unmatched junction bases come to 10, with V trimmed by 5 bases and J by 3 bases. CDR1 and CDR2, looked up from the germline V gene (reference sequence), are DFQATT and SNEGSKA. The TCR was taken from a human donor who donated a stem cell graft to a child with acute lymphoblastic leukemia. This chain joins TRBV20-1 to TRBJ1-5, with TRBD1 matching 7 junction bases. The source was PBMCs from the stem cell graft donor, collected from the stem cell graft. CDR3 loop: CSAQKTGVNNQPQHF. The nucleotide sequence is given as TGCAGTGCTCAAAAAACAGGGGTTAACAATCAGCCCCAGCATTTT.